The 12 T cell receptor beta chains in this list originate from one sample, sequenced in a study of blood T cell repertoires in COVID-19. Assay: immunoSEQ multiplex PCR; the TCRdb copy retains only in-frame clones and omits some. Of 45,000 to 55,000 clones listed, 70% to 90% are singletons. The sequenced sample was peripheral blood. Receptor source: a man aged 70-80 years with active COVID-19.

The chain employs TRBV6-6 and TRBJ1-2, with 7 bases fitting TRBD1. The CDR3 is made up of 13 amino acids. The germline gives CDR1 MNHNY, CDR2 SVGAGI (reference sequence). Trimming removed 8 bases from V and 6 bases from J; junction bases left unmatched: 9. The CDR3: CASLGRGSDGYTF. In DNA, the CDR3 is TGTGCCAGCTTGGGCAGGGGGTCGGATGGCTACACCTTC.

The chain couples TRBV5-1 to TRBJ1-1; TRBD1 is a possible D gene (6 bases). This CDR3 spans 13 amino acids. Germline V gene sequence: CDR1 SGHRS, CDR2 YFSETQ. The V end was cut by 4 bases, the J end by 7 bases, with 14 bases between. The CDR3 DNA follows: TGCGCCAGCAGCCTACAGGGAGTTGGTGAAGCTTTCTTT. Residues: CASSLQGVGEAFF. Variable domain in full (rest from reference TRBV5-1 and TRBJ1-1): KAGVTQTPRYLIKTRGQQVTLSCSPISGHRSVSWYQQTPGQGLQFLFEYFSETQRNKGNFPGRFSGRQFSNSRSEMNVSTLELGDSALYLCASSLQGVGEAFFGQGTRLTVV.

The chain has TRBV6-5 and TRBJ1-1; 10 nucleotides match TRBD1. The CDR3 loop spans 14 amino acids. Germline V lookup: CDR1 MNHEY, CDR2 SVGAGI. Trimming took 6 bases from V and 6 from J; bases not matched to a gene: 7. This chain's CDR3 is CASSTTGGQAEAFF. CDR3 in DNA: TGTGCCAGCAGCACGACAGGGGGCCAGGCTGAAGCTTTCTTT.

The CDR3 bases are TGCGCCAGCATGGTGGGCCCCAGCGGGGCCTACGAGCAGTACTTC. Its translation is CASMVGPSGAYEQYF. The V gene is TRBV10-2, the J gene TRBJ2-7, with 7 bases matching TRBD2. The junction had 11 bases not matched to a gene; V was cut back by 7 bases and J by 2 bases. Germline V gene lookup returns CDR1 WSHSY and CDR2 SAAADI. The CDR3 extends over 15 amino acids.

Turning to this clone: The same CDR3 can be traced to other DNA sequences in this sample. This chain links TRBV30 with TRBJ1-5; no clear D gene. This CDR3 is 13 amino acids long. The V end was cut by 1 base, the J end by 3 bases, with 7 bases between. CDR1 and CDR2 from the germline V gene are GTSNPN and SVGIG (reference sequence). The DNA of the CDR3 is TGTGCCTGGAGTGGGGGAGACAATCAGCCCCAGCATTTT. Protein: CAWSGGDNQPQHF. Full variable domain (outside the CDR3, taken from reference TRBV30 and TRBJ1-5): SQTIHQWPATLVQPVGSPLSLECTVEGTSNPNLYWYRQAAGRGLQLLFYSVGIGQISSEVPQNLSASRPQDRQFILSSKKLLLSDSGFYLCAWSGGDNQPQHFGDGTRLSIL.

The genes are TRBV6-5 and TRBJ2-1, with TRBD1 matching 7 bases. Germline V CDR1 and CDR2: MNHEY, SVGAGI. The CDR3 is made up of 14 amino acids. Losses at the gene ends were 5 bases for V and 8 bases for J; bases not matched to a gene: 9. The CDR3 DNA sequence: TGTGCCAGCAGTCAAAGGGTCCAGGGGGATGAGCAGTTCTTC. Residues: CASSQRVQGDEQFF.

V is TRBV10-3 and J is TRBJ1-1; possibly TRBD1 for D (5 bases). Trimming cost V 6 bases and J 0 bases, with 8 bases left between them. Germline V gene lookup returns CDR1 ENHRY and CDR2 SYGVKD. The CDR3 has 13 residues. The CDR3 sequence: CAIRTRVNTEAFF. The CDR3 DNA sequence: TGTGCCATCAGGACCAGGGTGAACACTGAAGCTTTCTTT.

This clone was seen just once. The rearrangement uses TRBV19 and TRBJ1-6, with D possibly TRBD1 on 5 matching bases. The germline V gene has CDR1 LNHDA and CDR2 SQIVND (reference sequence). V dropped 3 bases and J dropped 7 bases, with 13 bases sitting between them. The CDR3 totals 15 residues. The CDR3 region is CASSILGGGNSPLHF. The CDR3 region has the DNA TGTGCCAGTAGTATCCTTGGGGGGGGGAATTCACCCCTCCACTTT. The entire variable domain, with the rest obtained from reference TRBV19 and TRBJ1-6, is as follows: DGGITQSPKYLFRKEGQNVTLSCEQNLNHDAMYWYRQDPGQGLRLIYYSQIVNDFQKGDIAEGYSVSREKKESFPLTVTSAQKNPTAFYLCASSILGGGNSPLHFGNGTRLTVT.

This chain links TRBV3-1 (or the pseudogene TRBV3-2) with TRBJ1-6, with 7 bases fitting TRBD1. The V gene's germline CDR1 is LGHDT and CDR2 YNNKEL (reference sequence). The V and J ends lost 3 bases and 8 bases, in that order; junction bases with no gene match: 7. The CDR3 is made up of 15 amino acids. The CDR3 DNA reads TGTGCCAGCAGCCAGACCGGGACAGTCGATTCACCCCTCCACTTT. As protein: CASSQTGTVDSPLHF.

The V and J genes are TRBV7-2 and TRBJ2-5; 7 bases are shared with TRBD2. V shed 1 base and J 5 bases; nucleotides not matched to a gene: 7. The CDR3 has 15 residues. Germline assignment: CDR1 SGHTA and CDR2 FQGNSA. The CDR3 here is CASSLELARRETQYF. The CDR3 nucleotides are TGTGCCAGCAGCTTAGAACTAGCGAGAAGGGAGACCCAGTACTTC.

V usage is TRBV18 and J usage is TRBJ2-7, with D possibly TRBD1 on 6 matching bases. This CDR3 has 11 amino acids. CDR1 and CDR2 (germline): KGHSH, LQKENI. Trimming shortened V by 5 bases and J by 6 bases, and 8 bases separated the two germline ends. The CDR3 region is CASSEGGEQYF. CDR3 in DNA: TGTGCCAGCTCAGAAGGGGGCGAGCAGTACTTC.

This clone appeared a few times. The chain couples TRBV7-8 to TRBJ1-4; D gene unclear. Deletions cut 6 bases from V and 5 bases from J, with 19 bases between. The CDR3 length is 16 residues. Germline V lookup: CDR1 SGHVS, CDR2 FQNEAQ. CDR3 DNA sequence: TGTGCCAGCAGACCCGCGGGTGGCAGGAGGAATGAAAAACTGTTTTTT. Translating it yields CASRPAGGRRNEKLFF.